The next 16 T cell receptor beta chains were all read from a single sample in a study of OX40 agonist ivuxolimab in advanced cancers. TCRdb's copy holds only in-frame clones and misses some; the assay was immunoSEQ multiplex PCR. The sample has around 77,000 clones, under 90% seen once. The sample consisted of CD4+ or CD8+ T cells sorted from blood, taken in a trial of the OX40 agonist ivuxolimab. The receptors stem from an adult with an advanced solid tumor such as melanoma, head and neck, liver or kidney cancer.

The chain combines TRBV19 with TRBJ1-6, with D unresolved. The V gene's germline CDR1 is LNHDA and CDR2 SQIVND (reference sequence). V dropped 2 bases and J dropped 4 bases, with 0 bases sitting between them. The CDR3 is 12 residues long. The DNA of the CDR3 is TGTGCCAGTAGTATATATAATTCACCCCTCCACTTT. Residues: CASSIYNSPLHF. Based on the CDR3 plus reference TRBV19 and TRBJ1-6, the full variable domain is DGGITQSPKYLFRKEGQNVTLSCEQNLNHDAMYWYRQDPGQGLRLIYYSQIVNDFQKGDIAEGYSVSREKKESFPLTVTSAQKNPTAFYLCASSIYNSPLHFGNGTRLTVT.

V usage is TRBV28 and J usage is TRBJ2-2; TRBD1 matches at 8 bases. CDR1 and CDR2 (germline): MDHEN, SYDVKM. V dropped 3 bases and J dropped 6; count of bases not matched to a gene: 9. CDR3 length: 16 amino acids. CDR3 protein: CASSFRGRGPPGELFF. The CDR3 coding sequence is TGTGCCAGCAGTTTTCGGGGCAGGGGGCCTCCCGGGGAGCTGTTTTTT.

V and J are TRBV18 and TRBJ1-3, with D uncertain. The CDR3 totals 15 residues. CDR1 and CDR2 from the germline V gene are KGHSH and LQKENI. The V and J ends lost 3 bases and 0 bases respectively, with 9 bases between them. In DNA form, the CDR3 reads TGTGCCAGCTCACCGGGGTTAGACTCTGGAAACACCATATATTTT. Translating gives CASSPGLDSGNTIYF.

The rearrangement joins TRBV19 to TRBJ1-2; 8 nucleotides match TRBD1. V lost 4 bases to trimming and J lost 1 base; unmatched junction nucleotides: 11. The CDR3 totals 17 residues. Germline values: CDR1 LNHDA, CDR2 SQIVND (reference sequence). The CDR3 loop reads CASSTPAPTGDNYGYTF. CDR3 sequence (DNA): TGTGCCAGTAGTACCCCGGCCCCGACAGGGGATAACTATGGCTACACCTTC.

The rearrangement links TRBV6-1 to TRBJ1-1; D not certain. The ends were cut back, 7 bases at V and 1 base at J, with 10 bases in the middle. The germline CDR1 and CDR2 sequences are MNHNS and SASEGT. The CDR3 totals 13 residues. The DNA of the CDR3 is TGTGCCAGCAAGGTCCCAGAGAACACTGAAGCTTTCTTT. Encoded protein: CASKVPENTEAFF.

The chain is built from TRBV7-6 and TRBJ2-3; possible D gene TRBD2, 5 bases. The V gene's germline CDR1 is SGHVS and CDR2 FNYEAQ. The CDR3 totals 15 residues. Trimming stripped 1 base from V and 2 bases from J, with 10 bases between. The CDR3 region is CASSLVGRDTDTQYF. In DNA, the CDR3 is TGTGCCAGCAGCTTAGTGGGGAGAGACACAGATACGCAGTATTTT. Using reference TRBV7-6 and TRBJ2-3 for the parts outside the CDR3, the full variable domain is GAGVSQSPRYKVTKRGQDVALRCDPISGHVSLYWYRQALGQGPEFLTYFNYEAQQDKSGLPNDRFSAERPEGSISTLTIQRTEQRDSAMYRCASSLVGRDTDTQYFGPGTRLTVL.

The chain carries TRBV6-1 and TRBJ1-4; the match to TRBD1 covers 7 bases. Germline V gene lookup returns CDR1 MNHNS and CDR2 SASEGT. The CDR3 has 15 residues. With V trimmed by 5 bases and J by 7 bases, 10 bases remained unmatched. CDR3 nucleotide sequence: TGTGCCAGCAGTATTCCGGGACAGATCTTTGAAAAACTGTTTTTT. Amino acids: CASSIPGQIFEKLFF.

V and J are TRBV28 and TRBJ2-3; 14 nucleotides line up with TRBD2. CDR3 length equals 18 residues. Germline values: CDR1 MDHEN, CDR2 SYDVKM. V was clipped by 7 bases and J by 4 bases; unmatched bases: 13. The CDR3 DNA follows: TGTGCCAGCAACCCTGGGGGGTGGACTAGCGGGAGGCCAGATACGCAGTATTTT. Translation: CASNPGGWTSGRPDTQYF.

The chain employs TRBV28 and TRBJ2-2; possibly TRBD2 for D (6 bases). Trimming cost V 9 bases and J 7 bases, with 24 bases left between them. The CDR3 contains 16 residues. Germline loops: CDR1 MDHEN, CDR2 SYDVKM. The CDR3 coding sequence is TGTGCCAGTACCTTGTTTCTTGGAGGGCCGGTCGGGGAGCTGTTTTTT. Amino acid sequence: CASTLFLGGPVGELFF.

The genes are TRBV4-2 and TRBJ1-3, with D uncertain. The CDR3 runs to 16 residues. Trimming pared 0 bases from V and 3 bases from J, leaving 12 bases between. Germline V gene sequence: CDR1 LGHNA, CDR2 YNFKEQ. In nucleotides, the CDR3 is TGTGCCAGCAGCCAAGATCAAATGCAAGGTGGAAACACCATATATTTT. Amino acids: CASSQDQMQGGNTIYF.

The chain uses TRBV19 and TRBJ2-1; D perhaps matches TRBD2 (5 bases). The V gene's germline CDR1 is LNHDA and CDR2 SQIVND (reference sequence). The V end lost 7 bases, the J end lost 9 bases, and 22 bases lay between the germline ends. The CDR3 is made up of 15 amino acids. The CDR3: CASTLGLALGGEQFF. CDR3 coding DNA: TGTGCCAGTACGTTAGGGCTAGCCCTGGGCGGTGAGCAGTTCTTC.

The V call is TRBV5-6, the J call TRBJ2-5; tentative D call: TRBD2 (5 bases). CDR3 length: 14 amino acids. Trimming took 4 bases from V and 5 from J, leaving 15 bases between them. Germline V lookup: CDR1 SGHDT, CDR2 YYEEEE. CDR3 loop: CASSIVMGVETQYF. In DNA, the CDR3 is TGTGCCAGCAGCATAGTGATGGGAGTTGAGACCCAGTACTTC.

The J gene is TRBJ2-7, the V gene TRBV6-6, with 8 positions matching TRBD1. The germline V gene has CDR1 MNHNY and CDR2 SVGAGI (reference sequence). The CDR3 runs to 16 residues. After removal of 6 bases from V and 5 bases from J, the junction contained 15 bases not matched to a gene. The CDR3 sequence is CASRGTGQGFFDEQYF. The CDR3, as DNA: TGTGCCAGCAGGGGAACCGGACAGGGCTTTTTTGACGAGCAGTACTTC.

This clone came up once. The gene calls are TRBV15 and TRBJ1-2; D remains ambiguous. This CDR3 comprises 14 residues. V gave up 6 bases and J gave up 8 bases, with 19 bases separating them. CDR1 is LNHNV, CDR2 YYDKDF, per germline (reference sequence). The CDR3 sequence is CATSERNWGAGYTF. In nucleotides, the CDR3 is TGTGCCACCAGTGAGAGGAATTGGGGAGCGGGCTACACCTTC.

The sample holds one count of this clone. This chain links TRBV5-5 with TRBJ2-7; no definite D call. V lost 0 bases to trimming and J lost 3 bases, with 4 bases between them. The CDR3 extends over 12 amino acids. CDR1 SGHKS and CDR2 YYEKEE come from the germline V gene (reference sequence). The CDR3 DNA reads as TGTGCCAGCAGCTTGGGGGTCTACGAGCAGTACTTC. Translation gives CASSLGVYEQYF.

The chain is built from TRBV9 and TRBJ2-5, with a tentative D call TRBD2 (5 bases). With 0 bases removed from V and 5 bases from J, the gap between germline ends came to 11 bases. This CDR3 has 14 residues. Germline CDR1 is SGDLS and CDR2 is YYNGEE. The chain's CDR3 is CASSVAGGPETQYF. DNA of the CDR3: TGTGCCAGCAGCGTAGCTGGAGGCCCTGAGACCCAGTACTTC.